This TCR beta chain originates from a study of identical twins' blood T cells. TCRdb reprocessed the 5' RACE reads via MiXCR and lists one record per CDR3 protein. Of fewer than 450,000 distinct CDR3 sequences listed, about 28% are singletons. Trimming cost V 6 bases and J 6 bases, with 10 bases left between them. CDR1 and CDR2 from the germline V gene are DFQATT and SNEGSKA (reference sequence). There are 11 residues in the CDR3. The chain has TRBV20-1 and TRBJ2-3, with D tentatively TRBD2 (6 bases). The sample was PBMCs. The receptor was isolated from a woman between 18 and 50 years old in good health. The CDR3 loop reads CSASGYDTQYF. CDR3 DNA sequence: TGCAGTGCCAGCGGGTACGATACGCAGTATTTT.